This T cell receptor beta chain appears in the sequencing data of a study of regulatory dendritic cells for organ transplantation. This clone was recorded only once. The antigen remains undetermined. Data came from immunoSEQ multiplex PCR; TCRdb stores just in-frame clones and leaves some out. The sample shows over 9,000 clones, around nine tenths of them seen only once. CDR3 length: 16 residues. The germline V gene has CDR1 GTSNPN and CDR2 SVGIG (reference sequence). V lost 2 bases and J 6 bases, leaving 23 bases between the germline ends. Sorted subsets were CFSE-labeled and cultured roughly 5 days with allogeneic dendritic cells. Naive CD45RA+ and memory CD45RO+ CD4+ or CD8+ T cells were FACS-sorted. Notes on the study in general: Regulatory dendritic cells appeared to expand memory CD8+ clones less than mature ones.

V is TRBV30 and J is TRBJ2-7, with D perhaps assigned TRBD1 or TRBD2 (5 bases each). The sample was naive CD8+ T cells from blood cultured with dendritic cells. Regarding subset: CD45RA+ naive T cells. This sequence originates from a human donor in good health. The CDR3 region has the DNA TGTGCCTGGAGTCCAACCACGGGGCGACGGATCGTCGAGCAGTACTTC. As protein: CAWSPTTGRRIVEQYF.